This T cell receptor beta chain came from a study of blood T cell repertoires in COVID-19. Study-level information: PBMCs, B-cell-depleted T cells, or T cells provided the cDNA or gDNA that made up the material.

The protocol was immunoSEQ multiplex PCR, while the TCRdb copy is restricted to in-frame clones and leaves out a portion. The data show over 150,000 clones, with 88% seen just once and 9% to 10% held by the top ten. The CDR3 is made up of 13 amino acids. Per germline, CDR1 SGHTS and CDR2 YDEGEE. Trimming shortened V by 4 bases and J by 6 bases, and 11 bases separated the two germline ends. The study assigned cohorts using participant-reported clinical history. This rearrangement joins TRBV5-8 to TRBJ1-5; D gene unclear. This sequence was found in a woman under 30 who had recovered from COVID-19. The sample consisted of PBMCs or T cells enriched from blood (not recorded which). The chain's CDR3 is CASSPLGGQPQHF. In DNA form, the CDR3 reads TGTGCCAGCAGCCCACTCGGTGGTCAGCCCCAGCATTTT. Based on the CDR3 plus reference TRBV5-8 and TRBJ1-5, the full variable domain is EAGVTQSPTHLIKTRGQQATLRCSPISGHTSVYWYQQALGLGLQFLLWYDEGEERNRGNFPPRFSGRQFPNYSSELNVNALELEDSALYLCASSPLGGQPQHFGDGTRLSIL.